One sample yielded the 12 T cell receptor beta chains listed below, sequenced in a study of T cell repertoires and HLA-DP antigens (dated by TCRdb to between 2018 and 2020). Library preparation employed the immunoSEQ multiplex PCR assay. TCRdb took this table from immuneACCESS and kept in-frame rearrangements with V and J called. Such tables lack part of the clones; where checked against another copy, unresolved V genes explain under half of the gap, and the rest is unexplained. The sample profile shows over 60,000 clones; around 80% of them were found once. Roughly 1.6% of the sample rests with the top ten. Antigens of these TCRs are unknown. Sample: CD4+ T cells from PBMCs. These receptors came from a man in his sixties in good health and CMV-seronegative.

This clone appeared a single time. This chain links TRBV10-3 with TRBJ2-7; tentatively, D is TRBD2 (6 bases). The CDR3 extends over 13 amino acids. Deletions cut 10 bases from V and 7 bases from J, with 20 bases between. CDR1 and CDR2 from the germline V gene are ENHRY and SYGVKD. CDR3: CATQTRGSGEQYF. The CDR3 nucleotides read TGTGCCACCCAAACGCGGGGTTCTGGTGAGCAGTACTTC.

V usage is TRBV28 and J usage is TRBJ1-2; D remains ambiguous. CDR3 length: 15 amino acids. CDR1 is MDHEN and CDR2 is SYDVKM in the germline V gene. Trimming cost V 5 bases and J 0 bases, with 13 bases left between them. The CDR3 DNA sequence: TGTGCCAGCAGTACACTTTCGGGAGCTAACTATGGCTACACCTTC. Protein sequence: CASSTLSGANYGYTF.

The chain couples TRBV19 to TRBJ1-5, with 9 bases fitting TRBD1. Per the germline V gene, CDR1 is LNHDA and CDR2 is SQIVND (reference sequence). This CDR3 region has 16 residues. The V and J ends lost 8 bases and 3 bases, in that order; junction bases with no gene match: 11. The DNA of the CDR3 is TGTGCCAGTTCATACCTAGGACAGGGGACCAATCAGCCCCAGCATTTT. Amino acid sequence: CASSYLGQGTNQPQHF.

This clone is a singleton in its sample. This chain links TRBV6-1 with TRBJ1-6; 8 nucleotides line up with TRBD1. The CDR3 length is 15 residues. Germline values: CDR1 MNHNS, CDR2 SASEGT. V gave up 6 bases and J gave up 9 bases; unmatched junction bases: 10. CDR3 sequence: CASSRKDRDGSPLHF. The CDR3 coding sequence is TGTGCCAGCAGCCGAAAGGACAGGGACGGTTCACCCCTCCACTTT.

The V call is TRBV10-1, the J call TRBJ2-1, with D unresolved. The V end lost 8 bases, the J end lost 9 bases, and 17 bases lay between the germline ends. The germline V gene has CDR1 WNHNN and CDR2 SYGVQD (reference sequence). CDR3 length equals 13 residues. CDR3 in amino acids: CASSPLGDAEQFF. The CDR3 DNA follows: TGCGCCAGCTCCCCCTTGGGTGACGCTGAGCAGTTCTTC.

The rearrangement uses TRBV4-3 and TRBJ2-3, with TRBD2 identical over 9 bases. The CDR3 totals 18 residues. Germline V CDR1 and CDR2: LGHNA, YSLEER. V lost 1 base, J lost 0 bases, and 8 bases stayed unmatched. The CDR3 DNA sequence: TGCGCCAGCAGCCAAGGTTTCAGCGGGGGGACTAGCACAGATACGCAGTATTTT. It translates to CASSQGFSGGTSTDTQYF.

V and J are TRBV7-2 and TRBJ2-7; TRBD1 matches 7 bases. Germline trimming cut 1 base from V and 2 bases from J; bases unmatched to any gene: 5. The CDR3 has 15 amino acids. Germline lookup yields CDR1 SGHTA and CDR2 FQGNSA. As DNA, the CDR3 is TGTGCCAGCAGCTTAGTAGGCGACAGGGCCTACGAGCAGTACTTC. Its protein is CASSLVGDRAYEQYF.

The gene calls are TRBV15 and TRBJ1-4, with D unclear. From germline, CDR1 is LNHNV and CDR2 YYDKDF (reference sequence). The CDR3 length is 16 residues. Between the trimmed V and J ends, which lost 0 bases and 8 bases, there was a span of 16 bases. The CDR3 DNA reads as TGTGCCACCAGCAGAGATCGGGGTGGGTCGTCGGAAAAACTGTTTTTT. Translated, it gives CATSRDRGGSSEKLFF.

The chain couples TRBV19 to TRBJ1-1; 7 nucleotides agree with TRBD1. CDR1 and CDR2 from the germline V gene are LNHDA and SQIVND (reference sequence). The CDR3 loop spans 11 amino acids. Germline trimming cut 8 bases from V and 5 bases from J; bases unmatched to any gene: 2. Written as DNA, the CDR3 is TGTGCCAGTGACAGGGATACTGAAGCTTTCTTT. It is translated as CASDRDTEAFF.

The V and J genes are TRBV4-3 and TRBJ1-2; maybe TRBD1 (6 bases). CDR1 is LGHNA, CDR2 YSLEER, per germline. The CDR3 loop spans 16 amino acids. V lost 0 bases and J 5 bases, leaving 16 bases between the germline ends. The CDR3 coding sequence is TGCGCCAGCAGCCAAGAGATAGGGCAGGGGTCGTATGGCTACACCTTC. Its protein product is CASSQEIGQGSYGYTF.

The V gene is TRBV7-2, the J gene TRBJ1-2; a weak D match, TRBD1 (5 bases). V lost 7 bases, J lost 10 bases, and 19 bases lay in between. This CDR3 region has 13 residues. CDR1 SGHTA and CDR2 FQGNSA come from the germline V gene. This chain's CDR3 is CASNKGSFDVYTF. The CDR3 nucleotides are TGTGCCAGCAATAAGGGGAGCTTTGATGTCTACACCTTC.

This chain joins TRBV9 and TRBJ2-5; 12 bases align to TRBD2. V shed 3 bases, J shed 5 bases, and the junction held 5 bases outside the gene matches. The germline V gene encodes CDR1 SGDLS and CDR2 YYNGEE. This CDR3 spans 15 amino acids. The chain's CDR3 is CASSALAGGPETQYF. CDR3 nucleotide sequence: TGTGCCAGCAGCGCCCTAGCGGGGGGGCCCGAGACCCAGTACTTC. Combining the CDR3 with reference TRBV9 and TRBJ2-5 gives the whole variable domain DSGVTQTPKHLITATGQRVTLRCSPRSGDLSVYWYQQSLDQGLQFLIQYYNGEERAKGNILERFSAQQFPDLHSELNLSSLELGDSALYFCASSALAGGPETQYFGPGTRLLVL.